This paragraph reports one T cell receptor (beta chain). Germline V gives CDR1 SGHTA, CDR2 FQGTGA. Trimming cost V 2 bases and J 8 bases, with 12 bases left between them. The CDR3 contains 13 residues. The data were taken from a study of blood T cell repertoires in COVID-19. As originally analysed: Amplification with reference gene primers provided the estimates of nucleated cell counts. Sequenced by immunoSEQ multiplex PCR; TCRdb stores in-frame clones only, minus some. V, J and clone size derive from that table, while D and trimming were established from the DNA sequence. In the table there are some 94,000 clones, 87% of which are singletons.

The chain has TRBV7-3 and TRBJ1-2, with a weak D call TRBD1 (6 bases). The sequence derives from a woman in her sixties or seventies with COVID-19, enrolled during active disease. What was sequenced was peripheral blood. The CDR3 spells CASSLPGVGGYTF. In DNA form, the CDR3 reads TGTGCCAGCAGCTTACCAGGGGTTGGGGGCTACACCTTC.